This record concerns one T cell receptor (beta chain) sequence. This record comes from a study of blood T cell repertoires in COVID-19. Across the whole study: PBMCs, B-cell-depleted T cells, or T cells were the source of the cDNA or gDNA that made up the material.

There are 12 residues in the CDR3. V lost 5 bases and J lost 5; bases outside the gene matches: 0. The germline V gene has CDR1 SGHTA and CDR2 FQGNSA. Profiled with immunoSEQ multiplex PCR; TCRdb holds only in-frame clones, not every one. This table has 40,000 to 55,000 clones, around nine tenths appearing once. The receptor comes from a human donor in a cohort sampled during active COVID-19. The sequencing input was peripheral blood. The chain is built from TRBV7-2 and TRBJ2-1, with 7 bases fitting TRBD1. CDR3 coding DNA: TGTGCCAGCAGCCAGGGGGACAATGAGCAGTTCTTC. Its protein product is CASSQGDNEQFF.